This passage covers 32 T cell receptor beta chains from one sample sequenced in a study of shared clonotypes between healthy human individuals. Naive CD8 cells lacked CD45RO, underwent positive selection for CCR7 and left out terminally differentiated effector memory CD45RA+ cells. The method was immunoSEQ multiplex PCR; TCRdb's version includes in-frame clones alone and lacks a portion of them. Seen here are around 1.9 million clones, approximately 92% observed once, and the top ten hold more than 1.5%. Input material: naive CD8+ T cells from PBMCs. Receptor source: a man aged 18 to 35 in good health. Some clones in this sample may be carry-over from other donors' samples.

The chain carries TRBV4-1 and TRBJ2-7, with unresolved D. The CDR3 has 13 residues. Germline V CDR1 and CDR2: MGHRA, YSYEKL. V lost 3 bases, J lost 4 bases, and 10 bases lay in between. The CDR3 DNA reads TGCGCCAGCAGCCACAGGCCCAGGTACGAGCAGTACTTC. Amino acids: CASSHRPRYEQYF.

The V gene is TRBV2, the J gene TRBJ2-5; tentative D call: TRBD2 (6 bases). V was cut by 5 bases and J by 2 bases, with 9 bases left in between. This CDR3 contains 13 residues. Per the germline V gene, CDR1 is SNHLY and CDR2 is FYNNEI. The CDR3 DNA reads as TGTGCCAGCAGTCTCCGGGAGCAAGAGACCCAGTACTTC. This gives the protein CASSLREQETQYF.

The V and J genes are TRBV27 and TRBJ2-2; 8 nucleotides agree with TRBD1. CDR3 size: 15 residues. Germline trimming cut 8 bases from V and 3 bases from J; bases unmatched to any gene: 8. From germline, CDR1 is MNHEY and CDR2 SMNVEV (reference sequence). The CDR3 sequence is CASGVGQEYTGELFF. The CDR3 DNA reads TGTGCCAGCGGGGTGGGACAGGAGTACACCGGGGAGCTGTTTTTT.

The genes are TRBV27 and TRBJ2-1; no definite D call. Trimming took 4 bases from V and 3 from J, leaving 13 bases between them. The CDR3 is 15 amino acids. Germline CDR1 MNHEY, CDR2 SMNVEV (reference sequence). The CDR3 DNA reads as TGTGCCAGCAGTTCAACGGGCCACCACTACAATGAGCAGTTCTTC. This translates into CASSSTGHHYNEQFF.

Turning to this clone: Other DNA sequences in the same sample also yield this CDR3. The chain couples TRBV4-1 to TRBJ2-1, with D possibly TRBD1 on 6 matching bases. V was pared by 0 bases and J by 3 bases, with 9 bases between. The length of the CDR3 is 15 residues. CDR1 and CDR2 from the germline V gene are MGHRA and YSYEKL. The CDR3 loop reads CASSQDGRGYNEQFF. The DNA of the CDR3 is TGCGCCAGCAGCCAAGATGGCAGGGGCTACAATGAGCAGTTCTTC.

V and J are TRBV28 and TRBJ2-7; 8 nucleotides align to TRBD1. V was pared by 4 bases and J by 4 bases, with 12 bases of the junction left unmatched. The CDR3 extends over 16 amino acids. Germline CDR1 is MDHEN and CDR2 is SYDVKM. CDR3 sequence: CASSSHRGQGPYEQYF. As DNA, the CDR3 is TGTGCCAGCAGTTCACACCGCGGACAGGGCCCTTACGAGCAGTACTTC.

V gene TRBV7-9 combines with J gene TRBJ2-1, with D hard to call. V lost 5 bases, J lost 5 bases, and 13 bases lay in between. Germline V gene sequence: CDR1 SEHNR, CDR2 FQNEAQ (reference sequence). The CDR3 is made up of 14 amino acids. CDR3: CASSRAETHNEQFF. The DNA of the CDR3 is TGTGCCAGCAGCCGGGCCGAGACCCACAATGAGCAGTTCTTC. Combining the CDR3 with reference TRBV7-9 and TRBJ2-1 gives the whole variable domain DTGVSQNPRHKITKRGQNVTFRCDPISEHNRLYWYRQTLGQGPEFLTYFQNEAQLEKSRLLSDRFSAERPKGSFSTLEIQRTEQGDSAMYLCASSRAETHNEQFFGPGTRLTVL.

The CDR3 DNA reads TGTGCCAGCAGTTTCGGACAGGGGTTTGGAGAGACCCAGTACTTC. It codes for CASSFGQGFGETQYF. The V gene is TRBV6-5, the J gene TRBJ2-5, with 9 bases matching TRBD1. CDR1 MNHEY and CDR2 SVGAGI come from the germline V gene. Unmatched junction bases numbered 7, after V lost 4 bases and J lost 4 bases. This CDR3 contains 15 residues.

CDR3 nucleotide sequence: TGTGCCACCAGCAGAGCAGAGGTGTCGGGTAGGGATACGCAGTATTTT. Its protein is CATSRAEVSGRDTQYF. This chain connects TRBV15 to TRBJ2-3; D not resolved. Per germline, CDR1 LNHNV and CDR2 YYDKDF (reference sequence). Trimming shortened V by 1 base and J by 6 bases, and 17 bases separated the two germline ends. The CDR3 covers 16 residues.

With respect to this clone: Other DNA sequences from this sample encode an identical CDR3 as well. J is TRBJ1-1 and V is TRBV6-5; possible D gene TRBD1, 6 bases. The CDR3 loop spans 14 amino acids. Germline V gene lookup returns CDR1 MNHEY and CDR2 SVGAGI. The V gene lost 5 bases and the J gene lost 0 bases, with 10 bases spanning the gap. CDR3 region: CASSPGTMNTEAFF. As DNA, the CDR3 is TGTGCCAGCAGTCCCGGGACAATGAACACTGAAGCTTTCTTT.

This clone occurred once. V usage is TRBV13 and J usage is TRBJ2-1; D remains ambiguous. Trimming stripped 5 bases from V and 7 bases from J, with 9 bases between. Germline CDR1 is PRHDT and CDR2 is FYEKMQ (reference sequence). The CDR3 runs to 12 residues. CDR3 residues: CASSTLGNEQFF. The CDR3 region has the DNA TGTGCCAGCAGCACACTGGGTAATGAGCAGTTCTTC.

CDR3 bases: TGTGCCAGCAGTGAAGGGGTTGGGTTGGTCGAGCAGTACTTC. Protein: CASSEGVGLVEQYF. The chain uses TRBV2 and TRBJ2-7, with D uncertain. Germline assignment: CDR1 SNHLY and CDR2 FYNNEI. The CDR3 totals 14 residues. With 1 base removed from V and 6 bases from J, the gap between germline ends came to 13 bases.

This sequence joins TRBV9 and TRBJ1-1; D call uncertain. Germline V gives CDR1 SGDLS, CDR2 YYNGEE. Between the trimmed V and J ends, which lost 3 bases and 8 bases, there was a span of 20 bases. The CDR3 contains 15 residues. The chain's CDR3 is CASSAVGQANPEAFF. The DNA of the CDR3 is TGTGCCAGCAGCGCCGTAGGGCAGGCGAACCCAGAAGCTTTCTTT.

The chain links TRBV14 to TRBJ2-7; no clear D gene. CDR1 SGHDN and CDR2 FVKESK come from the germline V gene. V was cut by 1 base and J by 5 bases, with 6 bases left in between. The CDR3 covers 12 residues. CDR3 in amino acids: CASSQAGNEQYF. In nucleotides, the CDR3 is TGTGCCAGCAGCCAAGCCGGCAACGAGCAGTACTTC.

Worth noting for this clone: Other DNA sequences in the same sample also yield this CDR3. The chain carries TRBV27 and TRBJ1-5; D perhaps matches TRBD1 (5 bases). There are 15 residues in the CDR3. The V and J ends lost 5 bases and 0 bases respectively, with 11 bases between them. From germline, CDR1 is MNHEY and CDR2 SMNVEV (reference sequence). The CDR3: CASSPQGYSNQPQHF. CDR3 DNA: TGTGCCAGCAGTCCGCAGGGTTATAGCAATCAGCCCCAGCATTTT.

This chain links TRBV7-9 with TRBJ1-1; TRBD1 is a possible D gene (5 bases). Germline V lookup: CDR1 SEHNR, CDR2 FQNEAQ (reference sequence). The V end lost 5 bases, the J end lost 1 base, and 11 bases lay between the germline ends. The CDR3 spans 14 residues. The CDR3 sequence is CASSRGVSNTEAFF. In DNA form, the CDR3 reads TGTGCCAGCAGCCGGGGGGTTTCGAACACTGAAGCTTTCTTT. The variable domain in full, with the rest retrieved from reference TRBV7-9 and TRBJ1-1, is DTGVSQNPRHKITKRGQNVTFRCDPISEHNRLYWYRQTLGQGPEFLTYFQNEAQLEKSRLLSDRFSAERPKGSFSTLEIQRTEQGDSAMYLCASSRGVSNTEAFFGQGTRLTVV.

The chain links TRBV28 to TRBJ1-1; 8 bases are shared with TRBD1. Germline V CDR1 and CDR2: MDHEN, SYDVKM. The V segment lost 3 bases and the J segment 1 base; nucleotides outside the gene matches: 7. The CDR3 loop spans 16 amino acids. In DNA, the CDR3 is TGTGCCAGCAGTTTGGACAGGGAGGGACAGAACACTGAAGCTTTCTTT. This sequence encodes CASSLDREGQNTEAFF.

The gene calls are TRBV7-2 and TRBJ1-2; D gene ambiguous. V was cut by 6 bases and J by 2 bases, with 7 bases left in between. This CDR3 spans 12 amino acids. Looked up from germline, CDR1 is SGHTA and CDR2 is FQGNSA. The CDR3: CASRWSNYGYTF. CDR3 nucleotides: TGTGCCAGCAGATGGTCGAACTATGGCTACACCTTC.

The chain links TRBV11-1 to TRBJ2-7; D possibly corresponds to TRBD2 (5 bases). CDR1 SGHAT and CDR2 FQDESV come from the germline V gene (reference sequence). V lost 3 bases, J lost 1 base, and 13 bases lay in between. The CDR3 has 15 amino acids. The CDR3 coding sequence is TGTGCCAGCAGCTTGGGCTTAGGAGGATCCTACGAGCAGTACTTC. This codes for CASSLGLGGSYEQYF.

This rearrangement joins TRBV9 to TRBJ2-7; TRBD1 might be the D (6 bases). The CDR3 has 14 amino acids. Deletions cut 4 bases from V and 5 bases from J, with 16 bases between. Germline V gene sequence: CDR1 SGDLS, CDR2 YYNGEE. CDR3 region: CASSYGTGYHEQYF. DNA for the CDR3: TGTGCCAGCAGCTATGGAACAGGGTACCACGAGCAGTACTTC.

The table lists this clone with a count of one. The V gene is TRBV19, the J gene TRBJ2-7; 8 bases are a match to TRBD1. CDR1 is LNHDA, CDR2 SQIVND, per germline (reference sequence). With V trimmed by 5 bases and J by 1 base, 4 bases remained unmatched. The CDR3 covers 14 residues. DNA of the CDR3: TGTGCCAGTAGTCACCGGGACAGGTCCTACGAGCAGTACTTC. It translates to CASSHRDRSYEQYF.

The CDR3 sequence: CASSPSGGHETQYF. DNA for the CDR3: TGTGCCAGCAGTCCCAGTGGTGGGCACGAGACCCAGTACTTC. The rearrangement uses TRBV7-8 and TRBJ2-5; D remains unclear. CDR1 and CDR2 from the germline V gene are SGHVS and FQNEAQ. The CDR3 has 14 residues. Trimming left V 6 bases short and J 5 bases short, with 16 bases between.

CDR3 bases: TGTGCCAGCTCCTCTGGACCGGCGGTCGGCACTGAAGCTTTCTTT. The encoded protein is CASSSGPAVGTEAFF. The chain carries TRBV19 and TRBJ1-1; D unclear. The germline V gene has CDR1 LNHDA and CDR2 SQIVND (reference sequence). The CDR3 loop spans 15 amino acids. Trimming left V 9 bases short and J 4 bases short, with 21 bases between.

The chain uses TRBV6-5 and TRBJ2-7, with no clear D. Germline loops: CDR1 MNHEY, CDR2 SVGAGI. This CDR3 has 15 residues. With 4 bases removed from V and 0 bases from J, the gap between germline ends came to 13 bases. CDR3 protein: CASSSELMSSYEQYF. The CDR3 DNA is TGTGCCAGCAGTTCGGAGCTGATGAGCTCCTACGAGCAGTACTTC.

CDR3 residues: CASSSPYNTGELFF. CDR3 sequence (DNA): TGTGCCAGCAGTTCCCCCTATAACACCGGGGAGCTGTTTTTT. The chain combines TRBV28 with TRBJ2-2; no firm D call. Trimming shortened V by 4 bases and J by 2 bases, and 8 bases separated the two germline ends. The CDR3 contains 14 residues. Germline V gene lookup returns CDR1 MDHEN and CDR2 SYDVKM.

This clone was seen a handful of times. The CDR3 spells CASSQDGTGRGPQHF. The CDR3 nucleotides read TGCGCCAGCAGCCAAGATGGGACAGGACGGGGGCCCCAGCATTTT. The rearrangement joins TRBV4-3 to TRBJ1-5, with 8 bases lining up with TRBD1. V shed 0 bases, J shed 9 bases, and the junction held 7 bases outside the gene matches. Germline CDR1 LGHNA, CDR2 YSLEER. The CDR3 is 15 amino acids.

The chain employs TRBV7-9 and TRBJ2-2, with D perhaps TRBD1 or TRBD2 (5 bases each). The germline V gene has CDR1 SEHNR and CDR2 FQNEAQ (reference sequence). The CDR3 is made up of 17 amino acids. Trimming took 4 bases from V and 0 from J, leaving 15 bases between them. CDR3 nucleotide sequence: TGTGCCAGCAGCTCCCAGGGAGCCACGTCGAACACCGGGGAGCTGTTTTTT. It specifies CASSSQGATSNTGELFF. Looking up the rest from reference TRBV7-9 and TRBJ2-2 gives the full variable domain: DTGVSQNPRHKITKRGQNVTFRCDPISEHNRLYWYRQTLGQGPEFLTYFQNEAQLEKSRLLSDRFSAERPKGSFSTLEIQRTEQGDSAMYLCASSSQGATSNTGELFFGEGSRLTVL.

This clone was detected many times. Other nucleotide sequences in the sample specify the same CDR3. The J gene is TRBJ1-1, the V gene TRBV27, with no clear D. This CDR3 is 12 amino acids long. Germline lookup yields CDR1 MNHEY and CDR2 SMNVEV (reference sequence). V was shortened by 2 bases and J by 1 base, with 2 bases between the two germline ends. CDR3 in amino acids: CASSLGNTEAFF. Here the CDR3 DNA reads TGTGCCAGCAGTTTAGGGAACACTGAAGCTTTCTTT.

A word on this clone: At the DNA level, this CDR3 is encoded by other sequences in the same sample as well. The genes are TRBV27 and TRBJ1-1; D gene ambiguous. The germline V gene has CDR1 MNHEY and CDR2 SMNVEV (reference sequence). The CDR3 covers 14 residues. Trimming took off 3 bases at V and 2 bases at J, with 10 bases between the two ends. The CDR3 bases are TGTGCCAGCAGTTTGAGCGGGGTCAACACTGAAGCTTTCTTT. Translated, it gives CASSLSGVNTEAFF.

This chain links TRBV27 with TRBJ1-5; no clear D. From germline, CDR1 is MNHEY and CDR2 SMNVEV (reference sequence). V shed 5 bases and J shed 0 bases, with 11 bases lying between them. This CDR3 spans 15 amino acids. CDR3 bases: TGTGCCAGCAGTCCCAATGGAGGTAGCAATCAGCCCCAGCATTTT. This gives the protein CASSPNGGSNQPQHF.

This clone showed up just once. The V gene is TRBV27, the J gene TRBJ2-1; tentatively, D is TRBD2 (6 bases). This CDR3 spans 15 amino acids. Deletions cut 2 bases from V and 1 base from J, with 9 bases between. Germline-derived CDR1 and CDR2 are MNHEY and SMNVEV (reference sequence). The CDR3 nucleotides read TGTGCCAGCAGTTTAGAGGGAGGATCCTACAATGAGCAGTTCTTC. This codes for CASSLEGGSYNEQFF.

V usage is TRBV25-1 and J usage is TRBJ2-3, with 8 bases lining up with TRBD1. V gave up 7 bases and J gave up 5 bases; unmatched junction bases: 5. CDR3 size: 13 residues. CDR1 is MGHDK, CDR2 SYGVNS, per germline. The CDR3 DNA follows: TGTGCCAGCACCGGGACAGGTCAAGATACGCAGTATTTT. This sequence encodes CASTGTGQDTQYF.